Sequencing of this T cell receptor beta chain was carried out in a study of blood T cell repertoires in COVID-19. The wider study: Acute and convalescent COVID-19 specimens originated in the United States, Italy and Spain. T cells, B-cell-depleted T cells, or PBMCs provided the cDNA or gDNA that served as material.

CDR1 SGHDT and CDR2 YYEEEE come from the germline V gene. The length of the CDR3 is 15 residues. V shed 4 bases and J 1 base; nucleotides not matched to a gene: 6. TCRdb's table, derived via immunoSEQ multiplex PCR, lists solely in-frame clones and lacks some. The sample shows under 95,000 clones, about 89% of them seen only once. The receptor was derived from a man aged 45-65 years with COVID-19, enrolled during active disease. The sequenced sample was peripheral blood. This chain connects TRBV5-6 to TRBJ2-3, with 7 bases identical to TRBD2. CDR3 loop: CASSQEAGGTDTQYF. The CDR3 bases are TGTGCCAGCAGCCAGGAGGCGGGAGGCACAGATACGCAGTATTTT. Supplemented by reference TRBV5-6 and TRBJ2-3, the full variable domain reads DAGVTQSPTHLIKTRGQQVTLRCSPKSGHDTVSWYQQALGQGPQFIFQYYEEEERQRGNFPDRFSGHQFPNYSSELNVNALLLGDSALYLCASSQEAGGTDTQYFGPGTRLTVL.